The T cell receptor (beta chain) under discussion was sequenced for a study of T cells in Graves' hyperthyroidism and ophthalmopathy. Study findings and constraints: Within blood appeared most thyroid clonotypes that had expanded above 0.001.

TCR beta CDR3 region amplification was performed from RNA transcripts. An initial round of RT-PCR targeting the TCR CDR3 relied on the HTBI primer set. TCRdb reanalysed the multiplex PCR reads using MiXCR and keeps one entry per CDR3 protein. The sample records 200,000 to 250,000 distinct CDR3 sequences, less than 20% being singletons. Across 18 months, stable Graves' hyperthyroidism was marked by no progression to ophthalmopathy. Patients between 18 and 65 years old had hyperthyroidism, newly diagnosed and lasting under 2 months. The study based diagnoses on clinical symptoms, serum thyroxine and TRAb, thyroid ultrasound and orbital computed tomography. Trimming removed 4 bases from V and 2 bases from J; junction bases left unmatched: 13. Germline V CDR1 and CDR2: MNHEY, SMNVEV (reference sequence). CDR3 length: 17 amino acids. This clonotype has a count of ten or more. The antigen remains unidentified.

The sequence derives from a woman aged 50 to 60 with Graves' hyperthyroidism. The rearrangement joins TRBV27 to TRBJ2-7, with 8 bases fitting TRBD1. Sequencing was done on a sample of blood. The CDR3 loop is CASSSTLDRVKPYEQYF. CDR3 bases: TGTGCCAGCAGTTCTACCCTGGACAGGGTAAAACCCTACGAGCAGTACTTC.